Shown below are 8 T cell receptor beta chains from a single sample sequenced in a study of beta chain features in type 1 diabetes. Of the isolated RNA, all was reverse transcribed, and so the sequenced material was expressed TCRB transcripts. Only in-frame clones appear in the TCRdb table, and some are missing; sequencing was by immunoSEQ multiplex PCR. The sample shows about 620,000 clones, around 16% of them seen only once. Specimen: naive CD4+ T cells from blood. The receptors come from a young man in good health.

This clone was counted a few times. CDR3 residues: CASSMSGRSNQPQHF. DNA for the CDR3: TGTGCCAGTAGTATGTCCGGGAGGAGCAATCAGCCCCAGCATTTT. The chain combines TRBV19 with TRBJ1-5; the D is unclear. The germline gives CDR1 LNHDA, CDR2 SQIVND (reference sequence). The V end lost 3 bases, the J end lost 1 base, and 10 bases lay between the germline ends. The CDR3 has 15 amino acids. Full variable domain (remainder filled in from reference TRBV19 and TRBJ1-5): DGGITQSPKYLFRKEGQNVTLSCEQNLNHDAMYWYRQDPGQGLRLIYYSQIVNDFQKGDIAEGYSVSREKKESFPLTVTSAQKNPTAFYLCASSMSGRSNQPQHFGDGTRLSIL.

The chain has TRBV7-9 and TRBJ1-2; no firm D call. Per germline, CDR1 SEHNR and CDR2 FQNEAQ (reference sequence). This CDR3 spans 13 amino acids. Trimming stripped 5 bases from V and 2 bases from J, with 9 bases between. CDR3 loop: CASSVGMNYGYTF. As DNA, the CDR3 is TGTGCCAGCAGCGTAGGGATGAACTATGGCTACACCTTC.

This clone was picked up a small number of times. The chain carries TRBV9 and TRBJ1-1; D ambiguous. V was trimmed by 0 bases and J by 1 base, leaving 4 bases between them. The CDR3 is 13 residues long. Germline V gene lookup returns CDR1 SGDLS and CDR2 YYNGEE. The CDR3 DNA reads TGTGCCAGCAGCGTAGCCCCGAACACTGAAGCTTTCTTT. It encodes CASSVAPNTEAFF.

CDR3 sequence (DNA): TGCAGCGTTGTCTTTGTGCAGGGGAGGGAGACCCAGTACTTC. It specifies CSVVFVQGRETQYF. The chain uses TRBV29-1 and TRBJ2-5; D possibly matches TRBD1 or TRBD2 (6 bases each). The CDR3 sequence is 14 residues long. The V end was cut by 4 bases, the J end by 5 bases, with 17 bases between. Germline lookup yields CDR1 SQVTM and CDR2 ANQGSEA.

This clone was counted a single time. This chain connects TRBV7-2 to TRBJ2-7; tentative D call: TRBD2 (6 bases). The CDR3 is 17 amino acids. Germline V gives CDR1 SGHTA, CDR2 FQGNSA. The V gene lost 0 bases and the J gene lost 2 bases, with 17 bases spanning the gap. CDR3 sequence: CASSLAGGGTGAYEQYF. The CDR3 coding sequence is TGTGCCAGCAGCTTAGCGGGCGGAGGAACGGGAGCCTACGAGCAGTACTTC.

This clone was seen a handful of times. Here the CDR3 DNA reads TGTGCCAGCAGCGGAAACAGGGGGCAAGAGACCCAGTACTTC. Translated, it gives CASSGNRGQETQYF. The chain joins TRBV7-2 to TRBJ2-5; 8 nucleotides line up with TRBD1. CDR1 and CDR2 from the germline V gene are SGHTA and FQGNSA. This CDR3 contains 14 residues. The junction had 4 bases not matched to a gene; V was cut back by 5 bases and J by 2 bases.

The V gene is TRBV28, the J gene TRBJ2-3; 10 nucleotides match TRBD2. Germline lookup yields CDR1 MDHEN and CDR2 SYDVKM. After removal of 8 bases from V and 4 bases from J, the junction contained 6 bases not matched to a gene. This CDR3 spans 14 amino acids. DNA for the CDR3: TGTGCCAGCGGTCTAGCGGGAGTTGCAGATACGCAGTATTTT. This translates into CASGLAGVADTQYF. Variable domain in full (rest from reference TRBV28 and TRBJ2-3): DVKVTQSSRYLVKRTGEKVFLECVQDMDHENMFWYRQDPGLGLRLIYFSYDVKMKEKGDIPEGYSVSREKKERFSLILESASTNQTSMYLCASGLAGVADTQYFGPGTRLTVL.

The chain uses TRBV5-4 and TRBJ2-5; D is tentatively TRBD1 or TRBD2 (5 bases each). Trimming took 4 bases from V and 5 from J, leaving 15 bases between them. CDR3 size: 14 residues. Looked up from germline, CDR1 is SGHNT and CDR2 is YYREEE (reference sequence). CDR3 nucleotides: TGTGCCAGCAGCCAAGAGGGGCAGGGTGAGACCCAGTACTTC. Translating gives CASSQEGQGETQYF.